This entry concerns a single T cell receptor (beta chain). Its antigen is unidentified. At one end the junction does not follow the germline gene, possibly because of a read error. This sample is drawn from a study of post-analysis software for immune sequencing data. Study summary: As for disease course, relapsing-remitting, secondary progressive and progressive-relapsing multiple sclerosis were all included. General observations from the study: Strong co-clustering by F measure was evident for samples that had been prepared in the same batch. TRBV5-6, TRBV5-1 and TRBV20-1 belonged to a set of about 5 TRBV segments that were more frequent in patients than controls. Relative to controls, patients with multiple sclerosis showed significantly lower normalized Chao1 diversity.

TCR beta cDNA libraries included unique molecular identifiers. TCRdb called the PCR reads again in MiXCR, with one record for every CDR3 protein. The sample comprises hundreds of thousands of distinct CDR3 sequences, 55% to 70% of which are singletons, and 10% to 12% rests with the top ten. The germline gives CDR1 SEHNR, CDR2 FQNEAQ (reference sequence). The CDR3 is 16 residues long. The sequence derives from a girl aged 2 to 9 with multiple sclerosis. The rearrangement uses TRBV7-9 and TRBJ2-3; 13 positions match TRBD2. Source material: blood. The CDR3 DNA follows: TGTACCAGCAGCTTCGGACTAGCGGGAGTGGGGGATACGCAGTATTTT. It is translated as CTSSFGLAGVGDTQYF.